This T cell receptor beta chain emerged from a study of cytomegalovirus exposure and HLA in healthy donors. The study, taken as a whole, reports: It was reportedly the case that the classifier diagnosed cytomegalovirus status with high specificity and sensitivity. The study recorded 150 to 200 TCR beta chains that were cytomegalovirus-associated. Specific recognition of CMV antigens was confirmed in vitro for a few chains (all CMV-associated).

TCRdb's table, derived via immunoSEQ multiplex PCR, lists solely in-frame clones and lacks some. The data hold 150,000 to 170,000 clones, with about 86% observed a single time. On this clone itself: Its antigen is still unknown.

These donors were members of the approximately 120-subject validation cohort, a group separate from the approximately 670-subject first cohort. The V end lost 4 bases, the J end lost 2 bases, and 15 bases lay between the germline ends. Germline CDR1 and CDR2: SEHNR and FQNEAQ (reference sequence). The length of the CDR3 is 16 residues. Material: PBMCs. This clonotype was sampled from a human donor in good health. The chain couples TRBV7-9 to TRBJ1-5; D unclear. The DNA of the CDR3 is TGTGCCAGCAGCTCTTCTGTCAGAGGTCGCAATCAGCCCCAGCATTTT. It is translated as CASSSSVRGRNQPQHF.